This is a list of T cell receptor beta chains from one sample in a study of identical twins. TCRdb fed the 5' RACE reads into MiXCR, producing one record per CDR3 protein. This table has around 1.7 million distinct CDR3 sequences, less than 40% appearing once. The sequenced sample was cord blood. The receptors stem from a newborn girl in good health. Both conserved end residues are part of each CDR3. The D gene is left open where the match is weak. The size entry is marked missing in some rows and otherwise reads once, few, many or a size class.

CDR3nt: TGTGCCAGCAGCGTAGGTCCCCGACGGGACTACCCCCAGCATTTT
CDR3aa: CASSVGPRRDYPQHF
abundance: NA
j_gene: TRBJ1-5
v_gene: TRBV9
d_gene: NA

CDR3nt: TGTGCCAGCAGCTTGACTAGCGGGGGCCTCGCCTACGAGCAGTACTTC
CDR3aa: CASSLTSGGLAYEQYF
abundance: few
j_gene: TRBJ2-7
v_gene: TRBV7-6
d_gene: TRBD2

CDR3nt: TGCAGTGCTAGCTCAGCGCCTGGGGCCAACGTCCTGACTTTC
CDR3aa: CSASSAPGANVLTF
abundance: NA
j_gene: TRBJ2-6
v_gene: TRBV20-1
d_gene: NA

CDR3nt: TGCAGCGTCGCCCAGGACTACTACGAGCAGTACTTC
CDR3aa: CSVAQDYYEQYF
abundance: NA
j_gene: TRBJ2-7
v_gene: TRBV29-1
d_gene: NA

CDR3nt: TGTGCCAGCAGCTCGGGACTGACACTGAACTATGGCTACACCTTC
CDR3aa: CASSSGLTLNYGYTF
abundance: NA
j_gene: TRBJ1-2
v_gene: TRBV5-5
d_gene: NA

CDR3nt: TGTGCCACCAGCAGAGAAGGGACTAGCGGGTCTTTCACAGATACGCAGTATTTT
CDR3aa: CATSREGTSGSFTDTQYF
abundance: NA
j_gene: TRBJ2-3
v_gene: TRBV15
d_gene: TRBD2

CDR3nt: TGTGCCAGCAGACCCGGGACTAGCGGGGGGGCGGTGACAGATACGCAGTATTTT
CDR3aa: CASRPGTSGGAVTDTQYF
abundance: NA
j_gene: TRBJ2-3
v_gene: TRBV12-3/TRBV12-4
d_gene: TRBD2

CDR3nt: TGTGCCAGCAGCTTTTCCTCGGGACAGGGAAACACCATATATTTT
CDR3aa: CASSFSSGQGNTIYF
abundance: NA
j_gene: TRBJ1-3
v_gene: TRBV7-2
d_gene: TRBD1

CDR3nt: TGTGCCACCAGCAGGGGACAGCCGGTCGAGCAGTACTTC
CDR3aa: CATSRGQPVEQYF
abundance: NA
j_gene: TRBJ2-7
v_gene: TRBV15
d_gene: TRBD1

CDR3nt: TGTGCCAGCAGTGCACCCCTCCTACTTAGTTCCTACGAGCAGTACTTC
CDR3aa: CASSAPLLLSSYEQYF
abundance: NA
j_gene: TRBJ2-7
v_gene: TRBV2
d_gene: NA

CDR3nt: TGTGCCAGCAGCTTTGACAGGGCTAACTATGGCTACACCTTC
CDR3aa: CASSFDRANYGYTF
abundance: many
j_gene: TRBJ1-2
v_gene: TRBV11-2
d_gene: TRBD1

CDR3nt: TGTGCCAGCAGTCCTCTCGGCAGGGGATGGGGCTACACCTTC
CDR3aa: CASSPLGRGWGYTF
abundance: NA
j_gene: TRBJ1-2
v_gene: TRBV27
d_gene: NA

CDR3nt: TGCAGTGCTGCCCGGGACACCTACGAGCAGTACTTC
CDR3aa: CSAARDTYEQYF
abundance: many
j_gene: TRBJ2-7
v_gene: TRBV20-1
d_gene: NA

CDR3nt: TGCGCCAGCAGCTTGGCCCCTAGACAGGAGACCCAGTACTTC
CDR3aa: CASSLAPRQETQYF
abundance: few
j_gene: TRBJ2-5
v_gene: TRBV5-1
d_gene: NA

CDR3nt: TGTGCCAGCAGCCCAAGGCCCGGGACAGGGAGCACAGATACGCAGTATTTT
CDR3aa: CASSPRPGTGSTDTQYF
abundance: few
j_gene: TRBJ2-3
v_gene: TRBV9
d_gene: TRBD1

CDR3nt: TGCGCCAGCAGCCGTTGGGACAGGGGGAACACTGAAGCTTTCTTT
CDR3aa: CASSRWDRGNTEAFF
abundance: NA
j_gene: TRBJ1-1
v_gene: TRBV4-1
d_gene: TRBD1

CDR3nt: TGTGCCAGCAGTTGGGGACAAACCTACAATGAGCAGTTCTTC
CDR3aa: CASSWGQTYNEQFF
abundance: few
j_gene: TRBJ2-1
v_gene: TRBV27
d_gene: NA

CDR3nt: TGTGCCAGCAGCCCCGGACTAGCGAAAGAGACCCAGTTCTTC
CDR3aa: CASSPGLAKETQFF
abundance: NA
j_gene: TRBJ2-1
v_gene: TRBV7-2
d_gene: TRBD2

CDR3nt: TGTGCCAGCAGCCCTACAACTAGCGGTGCTTCCTACAATGAGCAGTTCTTC
CDR3aa: CASSPTTSGASYNEQFF
abundance: few
j_gene: TRBJ2-1
v_gene: TRBV7-6
d_gene: TRBD2

CDR3nt: TGTGCCAGAGGAATACTAGCGGGGGCCTCCCGCGGGGAGCTGTTTTTT
CDR3aa: CARGILAGASRGELFF
abundance: NA
j_gene: TRBJ2-2
v_gene: TRBV2
d_gene: TRBD2

CDR3nt: TGTGCCAGCAGCTTGACCGAACTGCCTAATGAAAAACTGTTTTTT
CDR3aa: CASSLTELPNEKLFF
abundance: few
j_gene: TRBJ1-4
v_gene: TRBV5-5
d_gene: NA

CDR3nt: TGTGCCAGCAGTGGGAAGGGGAAAGAGACCCAGTACTTC
CDR3aa: CASSGKGKETQYF
abundance: once
j_gene: TRBJ2-5
v_gene: TRBV6-1
d_gene: NA

CDR3nt: TGTGCCAGCAGTCGACCCGGGACGGGCTACAATGAGCAGTTCTTC
CDR3aa: CASSRPGTGYNEQFF
abundance: few
j_gene: TRBJ2-1
v_gene: TRBV28
d_gene: NA

CDR3nt: TGCAGTGCTAGAGATCTTAGACTAGCGGGGTTCCACAATGAGCGGTTCTTC
CDR3aa: CSARDLRLAGFHNERFF
abundance: NA
j_gene: TRBJ2-1
v_gene: TRBV20-1
d_gene: TRBD2

CDR3nt: TGTGCCAGCAGCCAAGCTGGCCACCCGACCTACGAGCAGTACTTC
CDR3aa: CASSQAGHPTYEQYF
abundance: few
j_gene: TRBJ2-7
v_gene: TRBV4-2
d_gene: NA

CDR3nt: TGTGCCAGCAGCCAAGACCCCTTCGCGGAACAAACCAATGAGCAGTTCTTC
CDR3aa: CASSQDPFAEQTNEQFF
abundance: many
j_gene: TRBJ2-1
v_gene: TRBV4-2
d_gene: NA

CDR3nt: TGTGCCAGCAGTGCAGGGTCACCACCCTACGAGCGGTACTTC
CDR3aa: CASSAGSPPYERYF
abundance: NA
j_gene: TRBJ2-7
v_gene: TRBV25-1
d_gene: NA

CDR3nt: TGTGCCAGAAGCTTGGGCAGCGCCTATGGCTACACCTTC
CDR3aa: CARSLGSAYGYTF
abundance: NA
j_gene: TRBJ1-2
v_gene: TRBV5-3
d_gene: NA

CDR3nt: TGCAGCGCCGCCGGCTTACTCACAGATACGCAGTATTTT
CDR3aa: CSAAGLLTDTQYF
abundance: NA
j_gene: TRBJ2-3
v_gene: TRBV20-1
d_gene: NA

CDR3nt: TGTGCCAGCAGCCCCCGGGGGGTGGCAGATACGCAGTATTTT
CDR3aa: CASSPRGVADTQYF
abundance: NA
j_gene: TRBJ2-3
v_gene: TRBV7-9
d_gene: TRBD2

CDR3nt: TGTGCCAGCAGCCAAGATAAGGCAGGGGTGAACACTGAAGCTTTCTTT
CDR3aa: CASSQDKAGVNTEAFF
abundance: few
j_gene: TRBJ1-1
v_gene: TRBV14
d_gene: NA

CDR3nt: TGCAGCGTTGTTGAACTGGAAGCTTTCTTT
CDR3aa: CSVVELEAFF
abundance: few
j_gene: TRBJ1-1
v_gene: TRBV29-1
d_gene: NA

CDR3nt: TGCGCCAGCGTCGGTGCTCTGACAAGGCTCCTCACAGATACGCAGTATTTT
CDR3aa: CASVGALTRLLTDTQYF
abundance: few
j_gene: TRBJ2-3
v_gene: TRBV10-2
d_gene: NA

CDR3nt: TGTGCCAGCAGCTCTGGACAGGGGGCCATGAATGAGCAGTTCTTC
CDR3aa: CASSSGQGAMNEQFF
abundance: NA
j_gene: TRBJ2-1
v_gene: TRBV7-9
d_gene: TRBD1

CDR3nt: TGCGCCAGCAGCGGCCGGACAGGGGGTGAGGCTGAGCAGTTCTTC
CDR3aa: CASSGRTGGEAEQFF
abundance: few
j_gene: TRBJ2-1
v_gene: TRBV5-1
d_gene: TRBD1

CDR3nt: TGTGCCGCCGCAACGGGGTACTCCTACAATGAGCAGTTCTTC
CDR3aa: CAAATGYSYNEQFF
abundance: NA
j_gene: TRBJ2-1
v_gene: TRBV2
d_gene: NA

CDR3nt: TGCAGCGTTGGGGGAGGGAGCTCTCATCAGCCCCAGCATTTT
CDR3aa: CSVGGGSSHQPQHF
abundance: few
j_gene: TRBJ1-5
v_gene: TRBV29-1
d_gene: NA

CDR3nt: TGTGCCAGCAGTTTAATGCAGCGGGTCTCCTACGAGCAGTACTTC
CDR3aa: CASSLMQRVSYEQYF
abundance: few
j_gene: TRBJ2-7
v_gene: TRBV28
d_gene: NA

CDR3nt: TGTGCCAGCGCTTTGCGGCTTAGCACAGATACGCAGTATTTT
CDR3aa: CASALRLSTDTQYF
abundance: NA
j_gene: TRBJ2-3
v_gene: TRBV12-3/TRBV12-4
d_gene: NA

CDR3nt: TGTGCCAGCAGAACGGACAGGGGGCATAATTCACCCCTCCACTTT
CDR3aa: CASRTDRGHNSPLHF
abundance: NA
j_gene: TRBJ1-6
v_gene: TRBV2
d_gene: TRBD1

CDR3nt: TGTGCCAGTAGTATAGATCGGAACAATCAGCCCCAGCATTTT
CDR3aa: CASSIDRNNQPQHF
abundance: once
j_gene: TRBJ1-5
v_gene: TRBV19
d_gene: NA

CDR3nt: TGCAGTGCTAGGTCCCCGGGACTAGCGACCCAAGAGACCCAGTACTTC
CDR3aa: CSARSPGLATQETQYF
abundance: NA
j_gene: TRBJ2-5
v_gene: TRBV20-1
d_gene: TRBD2

CDR3nt: TGTGCCAGCAGCCTACTATACAGGGCCGAGCAGTACTTC
CDR3aa: CASSLLYRAEQYF
abundance: few
j_gene: TRBJ2-7
v_gene: TRBV14
d_gene: NA

CDR3nt: TGTGCCAGCAGCCCAAGGACAGGCATATATAATTCACCCCTCCACTTT
CDR3aa: CASSPRTGIYNSPLHF
abundance: few
j_gene: TRBJ1-6
v_gene: TRBV7-6
d_gene: TRBD1

CDR3nt: TGCAGTGCTAGAGATTACCCGGATGAGCAGTTCTTC
CDR3aa: CSARDYPDEQFF
abundance: NA
j_gene: TRBJ2-1
v_gene: TRBV20-1
d_gene: NA

CDR3nt: TGTGCCAGCAGTGGAAGCGGGGGGACAAGCTCCTACAATGAGCAGTTCTTC
CDR3aa: CASSGSGGTSSYNEQFF
abundance: few
j_gene: TRBJ2-1
v_gene: TRBV9
d_gene: TRBD2

CDR3nt: TGTGCCAGCAAGCCGGGACTAGCTCTTCTGGAGCAGTTCTTC
CDR3aa: CASKPGLALLEQFF
abundance: once
j_gene: TRBJ2-1
v_gene: TRBV2
d_gene: TRBD2

CDR3nt: TGTGCCAGCAGTTTCAGTTTTCGGGACAGCTATGGCTACACCTTC
CDR3aa: CASSFSFRDSYGYTF
abundance: NA
j_gene: TRBJ1-2
v_gene: TRBV12-3/TRBV12-4
d_gene: TRBD1

CDR3nt: TGTGCCAGCAGTGAAGTGGAGGGGTGGAAGTACGAGCAGTACTTC
CDR3aa: CASSEVEGWKYEQYF
abundance: NA
j_gene: TRBJ2-7
v_gene: TRBV6-1
d_gene: NA